This T cell receptor beta chain was captured by sequencing in a study of molecular identifiers for immune sequencing clone quantification. Study results and limitations: In CMV-specific effectors, clones above 20 copies held over 97% of molecules; naive, under 1%.

For this clonotype: Its target is unknown. Without the conserved terminal phenylalanine or tryptophan, this CDR3 likely stems from a read error.

The authors gated naive CD8 T cells as CD8+CD4-CCR7+CD45RA+ for sorting. TCRdb independently ran MiXCR on the PCR reads; one entry per CDR3 protein. Here the sample spans around 480,000 distinct CDR3 sequences, over 20% being singletons. Trimming stripped 6 bases from V and 0 bases from J, with 15 bases between. The CDR3 has 16 amino acids. CDR1 and CDR2 (germline): MDHEN, SYDVKM. This chain joins TRBV28 and TRBJ1-5, with D perhaps matching TRBD1 (6 bases). Sample: naive CD8+ T cells from blood, with Jurkat cell RNA spiked in. The sample's subset: FACS-sorted CD8+CD4-CCR7+CD45RA+ naive T cells. This clonotype was sampled from a human donor in good health. Some libraries in this study had Jurkat cell RNA spiked in. The CDR3 region has the DNA TGTGCCAGCAGCACTCTTGGACAGCTTAGCAATCAGCCCCAGCATCTT. Protein sequence: CASSTLGQLSNQPQHL.